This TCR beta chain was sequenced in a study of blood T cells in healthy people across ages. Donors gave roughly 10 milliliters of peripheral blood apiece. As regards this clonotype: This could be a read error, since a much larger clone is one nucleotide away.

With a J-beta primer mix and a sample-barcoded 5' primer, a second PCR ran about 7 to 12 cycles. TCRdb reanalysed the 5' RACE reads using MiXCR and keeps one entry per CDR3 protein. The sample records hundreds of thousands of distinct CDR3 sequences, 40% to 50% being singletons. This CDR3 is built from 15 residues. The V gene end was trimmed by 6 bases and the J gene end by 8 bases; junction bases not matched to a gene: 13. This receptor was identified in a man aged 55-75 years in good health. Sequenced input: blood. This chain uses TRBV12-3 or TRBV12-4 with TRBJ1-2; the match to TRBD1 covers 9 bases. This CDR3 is CASRTSGTGCVGYTF. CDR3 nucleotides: TGTGCCAGCAGGACCTCTGGGACAGGGTGCGTAGGCTACACCTTC.